This T cell receptor beta chain emerged from a study of blood T cell repertoires in COVID-19. Study overall: Italy, Spain and the United States were the sources of the convalescent and acute COVID-19 samples. PBMCs, B-cell-depleted T cells, or T cells were the source of the cDNA or gDNA that made up the material.

Original analysis: The assay estimated nucleated cells by amplifying reference gene primers. The repertoire was sequenced with immunoSEQ multiplex PCR; TCRdb's copy has only in-frame clones and lacks some. V and J calls plus clone size are reproduced from that table; the DNA served to infer D and trimming. This table has about 20,000 clones, 70% to 90% appearing once. Trimming pared 3 bases from V and 0 bases from J, leaving 13 bases between. Germline V CDR1 and CDR2: KGHSH, LQKENI. The CDR3 is 16 amino acids. The sample taken for sequencing was peripheral blood. This TCR came from a human donor in a cohort sampled during active COVID-19. The gene calls are TRBV18 and TRBJ2-3, with a possible D match to TRBD1 (5 bases). CDR3 DNA: TGTGCCAGCTCACCGTCAGGGATCCCTAGCACAGATACGCAGTATTTT. It codes for CASSPSGIPSTDTQYF.